What follows describes a single TCR beta chain. This sample is drawn from a study of blood T cell repertoires in COVID-19. The overall study: The United States, Italy and Spain supplied acute and convalescent COVID-19 samples. The cDNA or gDNA used as material had been derived from T cells, B-cell-depleted T cells, or PBMCs.

In the original workflow: Counts of nucleated cells, estimated from reference gene primer amplification, were obtained. Method: immunoSEQ multiplex PCR; TCRdb's copy keeps in-frame clones and lacks some. That table is the source of V, J and clone size, and D and trimming were worked out from the DNA. The profile shows roughly 500,000 clones, approximately 83% of them singletons. The V and J ends lost 6 bases and 4 bases, in that order; junction bases with no gene match: 6. The CDR3 runs 14 residues. Germline V gene data show CDR1 as MNHEY and CDR2 as SVGAGI. The sequenced sample consisted of peripheral blood. The V call is TRBV6-5, the J call TRBJ1-2; 9 positions agree with TRBD1. This receptor was taken from a human donor in a cohort sampled during active COVID-19. CDR3 protein: CASRPTGGGYGYTF. CDR3 DNA sequence: TGTGCCAGCAGACCCACAGGGGGCGGCTATGGCTACACCTTC.